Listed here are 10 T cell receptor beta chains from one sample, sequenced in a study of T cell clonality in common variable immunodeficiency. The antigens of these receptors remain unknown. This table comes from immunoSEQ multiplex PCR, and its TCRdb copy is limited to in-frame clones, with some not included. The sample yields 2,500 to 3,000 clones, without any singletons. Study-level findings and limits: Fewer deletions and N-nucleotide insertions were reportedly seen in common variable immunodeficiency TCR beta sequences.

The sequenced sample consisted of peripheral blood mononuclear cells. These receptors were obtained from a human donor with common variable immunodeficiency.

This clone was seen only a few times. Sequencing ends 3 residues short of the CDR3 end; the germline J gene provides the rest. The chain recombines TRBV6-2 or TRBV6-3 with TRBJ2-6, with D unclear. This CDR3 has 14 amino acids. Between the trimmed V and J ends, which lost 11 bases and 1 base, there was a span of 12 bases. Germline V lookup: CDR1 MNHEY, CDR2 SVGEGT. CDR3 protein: CASSEVSGANVLTF. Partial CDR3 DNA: TGTGCCTCTTCCGAGGTTTCTGGGGCCAACGTC.

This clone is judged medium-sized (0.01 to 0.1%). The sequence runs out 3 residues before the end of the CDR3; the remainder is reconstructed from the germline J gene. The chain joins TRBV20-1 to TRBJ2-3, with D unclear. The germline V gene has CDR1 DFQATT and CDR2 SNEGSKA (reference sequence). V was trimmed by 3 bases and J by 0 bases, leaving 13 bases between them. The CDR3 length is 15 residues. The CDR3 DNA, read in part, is TGCAGTGCTAGCCCCGCTCGCGGAAGCACAGATACG. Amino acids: CSASPARGSTDT. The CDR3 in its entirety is CSASPARGSTDTQYF.

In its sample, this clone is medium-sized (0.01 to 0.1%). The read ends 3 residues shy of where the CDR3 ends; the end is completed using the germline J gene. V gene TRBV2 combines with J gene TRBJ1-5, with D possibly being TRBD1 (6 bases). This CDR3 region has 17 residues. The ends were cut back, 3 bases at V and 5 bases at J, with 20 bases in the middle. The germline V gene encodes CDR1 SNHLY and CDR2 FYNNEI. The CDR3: CASSEVIKGGIHQPQHF. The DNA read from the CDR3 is TGTGCCAGCAGTGAGGTTATCAAGGGGGGGATTCATCAGCCC.

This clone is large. The CDR3 DNA, read in part, is TGCGCCAGCGGGCAGGGGAACACTGAA. This encodes CASGQGNTE. The entire CDR3 protein is CASGQGNTEAFF. The V call is TRBV5-1, the J call TRBJ1-1; possible D gene TRBD1, 5 bases. Read sequence stops 3 residues before the CDR3 end, and the germline J gene provides the missing end. Germline CDR1 is SGHRS and CDR2 is YFSETQ. There are 12 residues in the CDR3. The V end was cut by 7 bases, the J end by 1 base, with 8 bases between. The complete variable domain, with remaining parts taken from reference TRBV5-1 and TRBJ1-1, reads KAGVTQTPRYLIKTRGQQVTLSCSPISGHRSVSWYQQTPGQGLQFLFEYFSETQRNKGNFPGRFSGRQFSNSRSEMNVSTLELGDSALYLCASGQGNTEAFFGQGTRLTVV.

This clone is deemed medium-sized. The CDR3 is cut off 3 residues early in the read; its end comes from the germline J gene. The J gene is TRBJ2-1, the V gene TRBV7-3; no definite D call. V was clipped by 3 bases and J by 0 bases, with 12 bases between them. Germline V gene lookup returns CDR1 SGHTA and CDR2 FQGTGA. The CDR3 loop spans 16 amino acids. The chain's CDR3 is CASSLGRQSSYNEQFF. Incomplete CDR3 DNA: TGTGCCAGCAGCTTGGGCAGGCAGAGCTCCTACAATGAG. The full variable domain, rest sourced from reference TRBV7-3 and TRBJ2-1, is GAGVSQTPSNKVTEKGKYVELRCDPISGHTALYWYRQSLGQGPEFLIYFQGTGAADDSGLPNDRFFAVRPEGSVSTLKIQRTERGDSAVYLCASSLGRQSSYNEQFFGPGTRLTVL.

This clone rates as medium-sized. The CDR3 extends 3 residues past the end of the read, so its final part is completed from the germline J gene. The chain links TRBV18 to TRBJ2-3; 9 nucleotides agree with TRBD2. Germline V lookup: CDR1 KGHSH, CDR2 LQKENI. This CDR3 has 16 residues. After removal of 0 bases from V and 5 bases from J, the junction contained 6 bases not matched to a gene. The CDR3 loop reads CASSPPSSGGKDTQYF. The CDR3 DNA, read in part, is TGTGCCAGCTCACCACCAAGTAGCGGGGGTAAAGATACG.

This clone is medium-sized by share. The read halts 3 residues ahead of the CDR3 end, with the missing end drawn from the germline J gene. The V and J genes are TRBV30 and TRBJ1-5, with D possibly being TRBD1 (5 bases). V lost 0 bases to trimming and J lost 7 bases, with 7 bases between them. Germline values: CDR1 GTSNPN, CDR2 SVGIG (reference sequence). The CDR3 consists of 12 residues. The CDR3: CAWSVWGQPQHF. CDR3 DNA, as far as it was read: TGTGCCTGGAGTGTATGGGGCCAGCCC.

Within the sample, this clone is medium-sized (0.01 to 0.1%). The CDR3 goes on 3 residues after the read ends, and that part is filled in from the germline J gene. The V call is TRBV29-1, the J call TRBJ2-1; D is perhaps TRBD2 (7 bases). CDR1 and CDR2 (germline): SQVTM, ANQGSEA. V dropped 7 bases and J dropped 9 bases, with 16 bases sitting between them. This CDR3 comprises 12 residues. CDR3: CSGRGGAAEQFF. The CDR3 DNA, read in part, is TGCAGCGGGAGGGGGGGGGCCGCTGAG.

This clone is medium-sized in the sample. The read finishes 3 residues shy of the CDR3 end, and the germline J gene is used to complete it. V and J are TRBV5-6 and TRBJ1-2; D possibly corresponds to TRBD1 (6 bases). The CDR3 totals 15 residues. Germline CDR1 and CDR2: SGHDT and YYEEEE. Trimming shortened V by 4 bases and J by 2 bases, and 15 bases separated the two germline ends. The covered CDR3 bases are TGTGCCAGCAGCCTTCTGACAGGATCGAACTATGGC. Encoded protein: CASSLLTGSNYG. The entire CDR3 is CASSLLTGSNYGYTF.

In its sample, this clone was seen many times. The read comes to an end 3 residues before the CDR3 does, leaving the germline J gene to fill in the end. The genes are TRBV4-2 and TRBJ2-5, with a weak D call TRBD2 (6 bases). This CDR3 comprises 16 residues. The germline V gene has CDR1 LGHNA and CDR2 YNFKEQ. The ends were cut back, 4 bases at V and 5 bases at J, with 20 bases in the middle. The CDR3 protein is CASSRGVGGSQETQYF. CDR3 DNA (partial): TGTGCCAGCAGCCGGGGGGTGGGGGGTAGTCAGGAGACC.